This T cell receptor beta chain stems from a study of blood T cell repertoires in COVID-19. At the level of the study: Whether acute or convalescent, the COVID-19 samples came from the United States, Italy and Spain. PBMCs, B-cell-depleted T cells, or T cells were the source of the cDNA or gDNA that made up the material.

This clone was recorded only once. Only in-frame clones appear in the TCRdb table, and some are missing; sequencing was by immunoSEQ multiplex PCR. The repertoire holds roughly 140,000 clones, more than 65% seen once, with about 8% in the top ten. The sample taken for sequencing was peripheral blood. The TCR originated in a human donor in a cohort sampled during active COVID-19.

The CDR3 here is CASLPRGGASTDTQYF. For the CDR3, the DNA is TGTGCCAGCTTACCGAGGGGGGGGGCCAGCACAGATACGCAGTATTTT. The J gene is TRBJ2-3, the V gene TRBV7-2, with D maybe TRBD2 (7 bases). Looked up from germline, CDR1 is SGHTA and CDR2 is FQGNSA. The CDR3 runs 16 residues. V was trimmed by 8 bases and J by 0 bases, leaving 18 bases between them.